What follows are 25 T cell receptor beta chains derived from one specimen sequenced in a study of T cell repertoires in cytomegalovirus infection. No antigens are known for them. TCRdb called the reads again in MiXCR, with one record for every CDR3 protein. Altogether roughly 800,000 distinct CDR3 sequences are present, 25% to 35% being singletons, with the ten largest covering 10% to 15%. This specimen was cultured CD8+ T cells from PBMCs, taken from culture after CMV antigen stimulation. All receptors come from a human donor in good health (CMV status not recorded). Some clones in this sample may be carry-over from other donors' samples.

This clonotype was counted only a few times. This chain joins TRBV12-3 or TRBV12-4 and TRBJ1-2; D remains ambiguous. CDR3 length: 14 residues. V lost 0 bases, J lost 4 bases, and 9 bases lay in between. For the CDR3, the DNA is TGTGCCAGCAGTTTAGCAGGGTCTCTCTATGGCTACACCTTC. This sequence encodes CASSLAGSLYGYTF.

The V and J genes are TRBV27 and TRBJ2-1; 10 bases fit TRBD2. This CDR3 is built from 17 residues. V lost 2 bases and J lost 11; bases outside the gene matches: 15. CDR1 and CDR2 from the germline V gene are MNHEY and SMNVEV (reference sequence). The CDR3 region is CASSLTAGTSVGGKQFF. CDR3 DNA sequence: TGTGCCAGCAGTTTAACCGCGGGGACTAGCGTGGGGGGGAAGCAGTTCTTC.

The genes are TRBV6-1 and TRBJ2-7; D is ambiguous. The CDR3 has 14 amino acids. Trimming left V 4 bases short and J 3 bases short, with 13 bases between. Germline V gives CDR1 MNHNS, CDR2 SASEGT. The CDR3 reads CASSASGTNYEQYV. The CDR3 region has the DNA TGTGCCAGCAGTGCCTCCGGAACCAACTACGAGCAGTACGTC.

This clonotype was counted a few times. J is TRBJ1-2 and V is TRBV7-9; D gene uncertain. Trimming took off 4 bases at V and 7 bases at J, with 13 bases between the two ends. This CDR3 spans 13 amino acids. Germline CDR1 and CDR2: SEHNR and FQNEAQ (reference sequence). The chain's CDR3 is CASSYDGVFGYTF. The DNA for the CDR3 is TGTGCCAGCAGCTACGACGGGGTCTTTGGCTACACCTTC.

Comments on this clonotype: Mismatch with germline at one junction end may stem from a read error. This sequence joins TRBV7-6 and TRBJ2-7, with D possibly TRBD1 on 6 matching bases. The CDR3 consists of 13 residues. From germline, CDR1 is SGHVS and CDR2 FNYEAQ. Here the CDR3 reads CASSGDNSFEQYF. CDR3 nucleotides: TGTGCCAGCAGCGGGGACAACTCCTTCGAGCAGTACTTC.

In this sample, this clonotype turned up many times. V gene TRBV27 combines with J gene TRBJ2-1, with D maybe TRBD1 (5 bases). V gave up 4 bases and J gave up 3 bases, with 7 bases separating them. CDR3 length: 13 residues. Germline CDR1 is MNHEY and CDR2 is SMNVEV (reference sequence). Written as DNA, the CDR3 is TGTGCCAGCAGTTCTCAGGGCTACAATGAGCAGTTCTTC. Encoded protein: CASSSQGYNEQFF.

This chain uses TRBV2 with TRBJ2-2, with TRBD1 matching over 11 bases. The CDR3 length is 15 residues. V lost 11 bases to trimming and J lost 3 bases; unmatched junction nucleotides: 8. Germline CDR1 reads SNHLY; CDR2 reads FYNNEI. Here the CDR3 reads CAGLGTGGYTGELFF. The DNA for the CDR3 is TGTGCCGGCCTCGGGACAGGGGGTTACACCGGGGAGCTGTTTTTT.

The chain has TRBV19 and TRBJ2-1; a possible D gene is TRBD2 (6 bases). Germline V gene sequence: CDR1 LNHDA, CDR2 SQIVND (reference sequence). CDR3 size: 14 residues. V lost 3 bases and J 2 bases, leaving 8 bases between the germline ends. The CDR3 loop is CASSIVAAYNEQFF. CDR3 sequence (DNA): TGTGCCAGTAGTATTGTAGCGGCCTACAATGAGCAGTTCTTC.

This clonotype has a handful of counts. The chain uses TRBV7-9 and TRBJ1-2, with a weak D call TRBD1 (5 bases). This CDR3 region has 14 residues. Between the trimmed V and J ends, which lost 8 bases and 7 bases, there was a span of 20 bases. Germline V lookup: CDR1 SEHNR, CDR2 FQNEAQ (reference sequence). CDR3 bases: TGTGCCAGCGCGCGGGGACGGATGGAAGTTGGCTACACCTTC. Its translation: CASARGRMEVGYTF.

The chain joins TRBV5-6 to TRBJ2-7, with a tentative D call TRBD1 (6 bases). V dropped 4 bases and J dropped 5 bases, with 22 bases sitting between them. From germline, CDR1 is SGHDT and CDR2 YYEEEE. The CDR3 has 16 residues. The CDR3 sequence is CASSLGAPTGLNEQYV. Here the CDR3 DNA reads TGTGCCAGCAGCCTTGGGGCGCCGACAGGTCTCAACGAGCAGTACGTC.

The rearrangement uses TRBV29-1 and TRBJ1-1; D uncertain. V lost 3 bases and J lost 5, with 13 bases in between. The CDR3 runs to 13 residues. Germline lookup yields CDR1 SQVTM and CDR2 ANQGSEA. The CDR3 loop is CSVEEGSVTEAFF. The CDR3 DNA reads TGCAGCGTTGAGGAGGGAAGCGTAACTGAAGCTTTCTTT. Complete variable domain (other parts from reference TRBV29-1 and TRBJ1-1): SAVISQKPSRDICQRGTSLTIQCQVDSQVTMMFWYRQQPGQSLTLIATANQGSEATYESGFVIDKFPISRPNLTFSTLTVSNMSPEDSSIYLCSVEEGSVTEAFFGQGTRLTVV.

V and J are TRBV5-1 and TRBJ1-6; the D is unclear. The CDR3 has 14 amino acids. The V and J ends lost 4 bases and 9 bases respectively, with 14 bases between them. CDR1 is SGHRS, CDR2 YFSETQ, per germline. Here the CDR3 reads CASSRDGVTSPLHF. For the CDR3, the DNA is TGCGCCAGCAGCCGCGACGGCGTGACTTCACCCCTCCACTTT.

This clonotype was seen a few times. The gene calls are TRBV19 and TRBJ2-3; 9 positions agree with TRBD1. CDR1 and CDR2 from the germline V gene are LNHDA and SQIVND (reference sequence). The CDR3 sequence is 16 residues long. V was clipped by 5 bases and J by 0 bases; unmatched bases: 6. CDR3 region: CASSVGTGPSTDTQYF. CDR3 DNA sequence: TGTGCCAGTAGTGTCGGGACAGGGCCTAGCACAGATACGCAGTATTTT.

The V gene is TRBV19, the J gene TRBJ1-5, with TRBD1 matching 8 bases. Germline CDR1 reads LNHDA; CDR2 reads SQIVND (reference sequence). The CDR3 covers 15 residues. The junction had 4 bases not matched to a gene; V was cut back by 5 bases and J by 1 base. CDR3 amino acids: CASSLQGGSNQPQHF. Here the CDR3 DNA reads TGTGCCAGTAGTCTACAGGGGGGGAGCAATCAGCCCCAGCATTTT.

This clonotype was counted many times. J is TRBJ1-2 and V is TRBV7-2; D is possibly TRBD1 (5 bases). The V gene's germline CDR1 is SGHTA and CDR2 FQGNSA. Trimming pared 0 bases from V and 0 bases from J, leaving 11 bases between. The length of the CDR3 is 16 residues. The CDR3 spells CASSLARAGTNYGYTF. Here the CDR3 DNA reads TGTGCCAGCAGCTTAGCTCGGGCAGGGACTAACTATGGCTACACCTTC.

The chain combines TRBV12-5 with TRBJ2-2, with D possibly being TRBD2 (6 bases). V was pared by 1 base and J by 0 bases, with 9 bases between. The CDR3 sequence is 16 residues long. Germline CDR1 LGHNT, CDR2 FRNRAP. The CDR3 here is CASGLAGTPNTGELFF. The CDR3 bases are TGTGCTAGTGGTTTGGCCGGGACTCCGAACACCGGGGAGCTGTTTTTT.

This chain joins TRBV29-1 and TRBJ2-7; D uncertain. Germline V CDR1 and CDR2: SQVTM, ANQGSEA. The CDR3 has 11 residues. The germline V and J ends were trimmed by 5 bases and 5 bases, with 10 bases remaining between them. In DNA, the CDR3 is TGCAGCGTTCCCGCTCCGGACGAGCAGTACTTC. It yields the protein CSVPAPDEQYF.

The gene calls are TRBV7-6 and TRBJ2-3; D not certain. Trimming stripped 1 base from V and 6 bases from J, with 11 bases between. This CDR3 has 14 residues. Germline V gene lookup returns CDR1 SGHVS and CDR2 FNYEAQ. CDR3 in DNA: TGTGCCAGCAGCTTAGGACAAGACGCGGATACGCAGTATTTT. Translation gives CASSLGQDADTQYF. Complete variable domain (other parts from reference TRBV7-6 and TRBJ2-3): GAGVSQSPRYKVTKRGQDVALRCDPISGHVSLYWYRQALGQGPEFLTYFNYEAQQDKSGLPNDRFSAERPEGSISTLTIQRTEQRDSAMYRCASSLGQDADTQYFGPGTRLTVL.

This clonotype was recorded once. The rearrangement joins TRBV28 to TRBJ1-4; TRBD1 is a possible D gene (6 bases). CDR1 is MDHEN and CDR2 is SYDVKM in the germline V gene. Trimming left V 5 bases short and J 0 bases short, with 13 bases between. The length of the CDR3 is 16 residues. DNA for the CDR3: TGTGCCAGCAGTACCGGACAGAATGCAACTAATGAAAAACTGTTTTTT. Protein: CASSTGQNATNEKLFF.

Remarks on this clonotype: At one of its ends the junction is not consistent with the germline gene, which may arise from a read error. The chain couples TRBV5-3 to TRBJ1-1; D uncertain. TRBV5-3 is designated an ORF whose function remains uncertain. The length of the CDR3 is 15 residues. The CDR3 DNA sequence: TGTGCCAGCAGCTTCTCCCCTTTGGTGAACACTGAAGCTTTCTTT. Encoded protein: CASSFSPLVNTEAFF.

The chain carries TRBV15 and TRBJ2-3, with 7 bases that match TRBD2. The trim removed 5 bases at V and 0 bases at J, leaving 8 bases unmatched. CDR1 LNHNV and CDR2 YYDKDF come from the germline V gene (reference sequence). This CDR3 has 16 residues. The DNA for the CDR3 is TGTGCCACCAGCCTTGGGGACGGGAGGAGCACAGATACGCAGTATTTT. Translation: CATSLGDGRSTDTQYF.

The J gene is TRBJ2-7, the V gene TRBV27; 7 nucleotides line up with TRBD2. Trimming cost V 8 bases and J 6 bases; bases outside gene matches: 10. The CDR3 is 13 amino acids. CDR1 is MNHEY and CDR2 is SMNVEV in the germline V gene (reference sequence). Written as DNA, the CDR3 is TGTGCCAGCGGAGGACTAGGCCTCGCCGAGCAGTACTTC. Its translation: CASGGLGLAEQYF.

The chain joins TRBV12-3 or TRBV12-4 to TRBJ2-7; TRBD1 matches at 8 bases. This CDR3 spans 13 amino acids. J gave up 7 bases and V 6 bases, and 8 bases lay outside the gene matches. The CDR3 DNA sequence: TGTGCCAGCAGCGTCGGACAGGGCTCTGAGCAGTACTTC. Protein product: CASSVGQGSEQYF.

This clonotype was seen a handful of times. The chain links TRBV7-8 to TRBJ2-5; D remains unclear. Germline V gene data show CDR1 as SGHVS and CDR2 as FQNEAQ. The germline V and J ends were trimmed by 2 bases and 3 bases, with 10 bases remaining between them. The CDR3 runs to 14 residues. The CDR3 protein is CASSLLLEKETQYF. The CDR3 coding sequence is TGTGCCAGCAGCTTACTGCTAGAAAAAGAGACCCAGTACTTC.

This clonotype was detected ten times or more. This sequence joins TRBV7-2 and TRBJ2-1, with 7 bases that match TRBD1. Germline CDR1 is SGHTA and CDR2 is FQGNSA. The CDR3 extends over 16 amino acids. V gave up 5 bases and J gave up 4 bases; unmatched junction bases: 11. The CDR3 sequence is CASSPLLGGRYNEQFF. The DNA of the CDR3 is TGTGCCAGCAGCCCCCTCCTAGGGGGCCGTTACAATGAGCAGTTCTTC. Full variable domain (outside the CDR3, taken from reference TRBV7-2 and TRBJ2-1): GAGVSQSPSNKVTEKGKDVELRCDPISGHTALYWYRQSLGQGLEFLIYFQGNSAPDKSGLPSDRFSAERTGGSVSTLTIQRTQQEDSAVYLCASSPLLGGRYNEQFFGPGTRLTVL.